This passage covers 2 T cell receptor beta chains from one sample sequenced in a study of T-cell reconstitution after alpha-beta-depleted transplantation in children. Unique molecular identifiers were incorporated into the prepared TCRbeta library. One entry per CDR3 protein results from TCRdb running MiXCR on the PCR reads. This repertoire shows around 380,000 distinct CDR3 sequences, 9.5% to 13% found once; its top ten account for approximately 5%. The sequencing used PBMCs from the stem cell graft donor, collected from the stem cell graft. These receptors all stem from a human donor who donated a stem cell graft to a child with acute myeloid leukemia.

This clonotype was picked up a small number of times. The J gene is TRBJ2-6, the V gene TRBV9; no definite D call. Per germline, CDR1 SGDLS and CDR2 YYNGEE. The CDR3 spans 14 residues. Between the trimmed V and J ends, which lost 3 bases and 4 bases, there was a span of 8 bases. The CDR3 is CASSETLGANVLTF. As DNA, the CDR3 is TGTGCCAGCAGCGAGACGTTGGGGGCCAACGTCCTGACTTTC.

This clonotype was seen more than once but under ten times. The rearrangement links TRBV11-2 to TRBJ2-7; D is undetermined. The V and J ends lost 5 bases and 0 bases respectively, with 5 bases between them. This CDR3 region has 12 residues. Germline lookup yields CDR1 SGHAT and CDR2 FQNNGV. The CDR3: CASSRSSYEQYV. The DNA of the CDR3 is TGTGCCAGCAGCCGGAGCTCCTACGAGCAGTACGTC.